This T cell receptor beta chain was observed in a study of cytomegalovirus exposure and HLA in healthy donors. In the study overall: Most genotyped donors, 81% of roughly 400, had Caucasian-associated genetic ancestry.

Comments on this clone: The antigen remains undetermined.

PCR employed 60 Vbeta and 13 Jbeta primers. The assay was immunoSEQ multiplex PCR, and TCRdb's table has in-frame clones only and misses some. The top ten clones hold 1% of a sample with roughly 130,000 clones, 75% to 90% of them seen once. Regarding the study as a whole: It was assumed in the presence/absence analyses that sequencing depth was roughly uniform across donors. It was reportedly the case that the classifier diagnosed cytomegalovirus status with high specificity and sensitivity.

Deletions cut 3 bases from V and 0 bases from J, with 27 bases between. From germline, CDR1 is MDHEN and CDR2 SYDVKM. This CDR3 has 21 residues. The sequencing input was PBMCs. This chain joins TRBV28 and TRBJ2-1; D possibly corresponds to TRBD2 (6 bases). This TCR was sampled from a man in his forties in good health and CMV-seronegative. In DNA form, the CDR3 reads TGTGCCAGCAGTTTGGGTTGGGACTGGTCCGGGCACTCGAGCTCCTACAATGAGCAGTTCTTC. Amino acids: CASSLGWDWSGHSSSYNEQFF.